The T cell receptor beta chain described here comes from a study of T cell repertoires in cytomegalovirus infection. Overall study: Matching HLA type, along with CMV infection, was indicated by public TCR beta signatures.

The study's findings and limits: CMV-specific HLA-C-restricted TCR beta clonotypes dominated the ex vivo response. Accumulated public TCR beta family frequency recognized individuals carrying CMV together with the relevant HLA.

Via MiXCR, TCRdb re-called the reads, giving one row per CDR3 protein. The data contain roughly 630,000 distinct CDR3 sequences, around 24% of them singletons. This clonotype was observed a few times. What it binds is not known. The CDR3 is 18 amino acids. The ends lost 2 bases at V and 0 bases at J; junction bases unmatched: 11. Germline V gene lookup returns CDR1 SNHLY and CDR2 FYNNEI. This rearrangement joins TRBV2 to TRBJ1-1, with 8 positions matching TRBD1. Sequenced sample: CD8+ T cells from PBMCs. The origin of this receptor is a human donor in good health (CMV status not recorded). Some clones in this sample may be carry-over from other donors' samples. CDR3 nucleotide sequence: TGTGCCAGCAGTGAAATGGGGGGACAGGCCATTATGAACACTGAAGCTTTCTTT. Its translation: CASSEMGGQAIMNTEAFF.